These 3 T cell receptor beta chains originate from one sample sequenced in a study of OX40 agonist ivuxolimab in advanced cancers. Profiled with immunoSEQ multiplex PCR; TCRdb holds only in-frame clones, not every one. The sample yields tens of thousands of clones, 70% to 85% seen once. The starting material was CD4+ or CD8+ T cells sorted from blood, obtained in a trial of the OX40 agonist ivuxolimab. These receptors all come from an adult with an advanced solid tumor such as melanoma, head and neck, liver or kidney cancer.

The gene calls are TRBV4-3 and TRBJ2-5, with D perhaps TRBD1 (6 bases). V lost 4 bases and J 0 bases, leaving 12 bases between the germline ends. The CDR3 is 15 residues long. CDR1 is LGHNA, CDR2 YSLEER, per germline. The CDR3 DNA follows: TGCGCCAGCAGCCTATCAACAGGGTACCAAGAGACCCAGTACTTC. This sequence encodes CASSLSTGYQETQYF.

This chain joins TRBV7-2 and TRBJ1-2; D is uncertain. This CDR3 is 13 amino acids long. With 4 bases removed from V and 8 bases from J, the gap between germline ends came to 14 bases. Germline V gives CDR1 SGHTA, CDR2 FQGNSA. The chain's CDR3 is CASSSRQVRGYTF. The CDR3 coding sequence is TGTGCCAGCAGCTCCCGCCAGGTTCGGGGCTACACCTTC.

This clone was recorded once. The chain joins TRBV19 to TRBJ2-6, with TRBD1 matching 11 bases. Per germline, CDR1 LNHDA and CDR2 SQIVND (reference sequence). The CDR3 runs 17 residues. With V trimmed by 4 bases and J by 0 bases, 2 bases remained unmatched. CDR3 DNA sequence: TGTGCCAGTAGTACGGGACAGGGGGGCTCTGGGGCCAACGTCCTGACTTTC. Translated, it gives CASSTGQGGSGANVLTF.